The 8 T cell receptor beta chains in this list originate from one sample, sequenced in a study of T cells after yellow fever vaccination. MiXCR was run by TCRdb on the 5' RACE reads, yielding one entry per CDR3 protein. The data contain roughly 170,000 distinct CDR3 sequences, about a tenth of them singletons. The sample was CD8+ T cells sorted from PBMCs, taken 45 days after the yellow fever booster vaccination. Receptor source: a young man who received the YFV17D yellow fever vaccine.

This clonotype has ten or more counts. The V call is TRBV6-2 or TRBV6-3, the J call TRBJ2-4; 7 bases line up with TRBD1. V was pared by 0 bases and J by 8 bases, with 13 bases of the junction left unmatched. Germline CDR1 MNHEY, CDR2 SVGEGT. This CDR3 spans 17 amino acids. DNA of the CDR3: TGTGCCAGCAGTTACTCAATCCGGACAGGCCTCGGCGACATTCAGTACTTC. This sequence encodes CASSYSIRTGLGDIQYF.

This chain joins TRBV9 and TRBJ1-2; no firm D call. Germline values: CDR1 SGDLS, CDR2 YYNGEE. This CDR3 contains 14 residues. The V and J ends lost 0 bases and 2 bases respectively, with 8 bases between them. CDR3 amino acids: CASSVATANYGYTF. The CDR3 DNA reads TGTGCCAGCAGCGTAGCTACAGCGAACTATGGCTACACCTTC.

The table lists this clonotype with many counts. This sequence joins TRBV6-6 and TRBJ2-6; D is perhaps TRBD1 or TRBD2 (5 bases each). This CDR3 comprises 16 residues. V shed 0 bases and J shed 0 bases, with 6 bases lying between them. The germline CDR1 and CDR2 sequences are MNHNY and SVGAGI (reference sequence). The CDR3 sequence: CASSYSGDSGANVLTF. Here the CDR3 DNA reads TGTGCCAGCAGTTACTCGGGGGACTCTGGGGCCAACGTCCTGACTTTC.

This clonotype came up a few times. The V and J genes are TRBV6-5 and TRBJ1-1; D is undetermined. This CDR3 contains 14 residues. Trimming took 8 bases from V and 4 from J, leaving 17 bases between them. The germline V gene has CDR1 MNHEY and CDR2 SVGAGI. The CDR3 region is CASGRGPPPTEAFF. CDR3 sequence (DNA): TGTGCCAGCGGTAGAGGCCCCCCGCCCACTGAAGCTTTCTTT.

This clonotype was detected only a few times. The J gene is TRBJ1-1, the V gene TRBV7-9; the D is unclear. The germline CDR1 and CDR2 sequences are SEHNR and FQNEAQ (reference sequence). Trimming pared 1 base from V and 1 base from J, leaving 7 bases between. The CDR3 loop spans 14 amino acids. The chain's CDR3 is CASSLGGENTEAFF. The CDR3 DNA reads as TGTGCCAGCAGCTTAGGAGGCGAGAACACTGAAGCTTTCTTT.

The chain couples TRBV5-4 to TRBJ2-5; TRBD1 matches at 7 bases. This CDR3 contains 13 residues. The J segment lost 5 bases and the V segment lost 3 bases, leaving 4 bases of the junction unmatched. Germline assignment: CDR1 SGHNT and CDR2 YYREEE (reference sequence). The CDR3 reads CASSSQGTETQYF. CDR3 DNA: TGTGCCAGCAGCTCACAGGGGACGGAGACCCAGTACTTC.

CDR3 in DNA: TGTGCCAGCAGCTTAATTGGACAGGGACCAGATAGCACTGAAGCTTTCTTT. Protein product: CASSLIGQGPDSTEAFF. The rearrangement uses TRBV7-9 and TRBJ1-1, with TRBD1 matching 8 bases. Germline loops: CDR1 SEHNR, CDR2 FQNEAQ (reference sequence). The trim removed 2 bases at V and 4 bases at J, leaving 12 bases unmatched. The CDR3 length is 17 residues.

This clonotype has at least ten counts. The chain has TRBV7-9 and TRBJ2-7; 8 bases fit TRBD1. Looked up from germline, CDR1 is SEHNR and CDR2 is FQNEAQ (reference sequence). CDR3 length: 14 amino acids. V gave up 5 bases and J gave up 1 base; unmatched junction bases: 4. CDR3: CASSLGDRSYEQYV. CDR3 coding DNA: TGTGCCAGCAGCCTGGGGGACAGGTCCTACGAGCAGTACGTC.